Below, 14 T cell receptor beta chains from the same sample are listed, as sequenced in a study of T cell repertoires in cytomegalovirus infection. One entry per CDR3 protein results from TCRdb running MiXCR on the reads. The sample holds about 180,000 distinct CDR3 sequences; around 15% are singletons and the top ten take 20% to 30%. Sequencing was carried out using PBMCs. The receptors shown here come from a human donor in good health (CMV status not recorded). Some clones in this sample may be carry-over from other donors' samples.

Note on this clonotype: A read error may explain this, as a much larger clone is one base away. The genes are TRBV20-1 and TRBJ2-1, with TRBD1 as a possible D gene (5 bases). This CDR3 comprises 17 residues. Looked up from germline, CDR1 is DFQATT and CDR2 is SNEGSKA (reference sequence). The CDR3 region is CSATTFLRDLRTNEQSF. CDR3 nucleotides: TGCAGTGCGACAACCTTTCTCAGGGATTTGAGGACCAATGAGCAGTCCTTC.

This clonotype appeared a few times. The V gene is TRBV5-1, the J gene TRBJ2-2; weak D call: TRBD2 (5 bases). The CDR3 loop spans 17 amino acids. CDR1 is SGHRS and CDR2 is YFSETQ in the germline V gene. V was pared by 3 bases and J by 4 bases, with 19 bases between. The DNA for the CDR3 is TGCGCCAGCAGCTATGCTACTAGTCAATGGGCCACCGGGGAGCTGTTTTTT. Protein product: CASSYATSQWATGELFF.

This clonotype was seen ten or more times. The genes are TRBV7-2 and TRBJ2-7, with D possibly being TRBD1 (5 bases). The germline CDR1 and CDR2 sequences are SGHTA and FQGNSA. V was shortened by 6 bases and J by 3 bases, with 12 bases between the two germline ends. This CDR3 has 13 amino acids. The CDR3 here is CASSLRDFYEQYF. The CDR3 nucleotides are TGTGCCAGCAGTCTCAGGGATTTCTACGAGCAGTACTTC.

This clonotype was seen repeatedly, ten times or more. J is TRBJ2-3 and V is TRBV11-3; possible D gene TRBD1, 6 bases. The CDR3 sequence is 12 residues long. The germline V and J ends were trimmed by 7 bases and 2 bases, with 7 bases remaining between them. The V gene's germline CDR1 is SGHNT and CDR2 YENEEA. The chain's CDR3 is CASKGDTDTQYF. The CDR3 nucleotides are TGTGCCAGCAAGGGGGACACAGATACGCAGTATTTT. Combining the CDR3 with reference TRBV11-3 and TRBJ2-3 gives the whole variable domain EAGVVQSPRYKIIEKKQPVAFWCNPISGHNTLYWYLQNLGQGPELLIRYENEEAVDDSQLPKDRFSAERLKGVDSTLKIQPAELGDSAVYLCASKGDTDTQYFGPGTRLTVL.

A few counts support this clonotype. The V and J genes are TRBV7-9 and TRBJ2-7; possibly TRBD2 for D (5 bases). With 7 bases removed from V and 2 bases from J, the gap between germline ends came to 18 bases. The CDR3 covers 15 residues. Germline CDR1 reads SEHNR; CDR2 reads FQNEAQ (reference sequence). This chain's CDR3 is CASTPIPARAYEQYF. The CDR3 bases are TGTGCCAGCACCCCTATACCCGCGCGGGCCTACGAGCAGTACTTC. Full variable domain (missing parts from reference TRBV7-9 and TRBJ2-7): DTGVSQNPRHKITKRGQNVTFRCDPISEHNRLYWYRQTLGQGPEFLTYFQNEAQLEKSRLLSDRFSAERPKGSFSTLEIQRTEQGDSAMYLCASTPIPARAYEQYFGPGTRLTVT.

This chain links TRBV25-1 with TRBJ2-2; either TRBD1 or TRBD2 may fit D (5 bases each). The CDR3 extends over 15 amino acids. Germline V gene data show CDR1 as MGHDK and CDR2 as SYGVNS. The germline V and J ends were trimmed by 3 bases and 6 bases, with 14 bases remaining between them. CDR3 nucleotide sequence: TGTGCCAGCAGTGATGTGGGACCTCGGGCCGGGGAGCTGTTTTTT. This sequence encodes CASSDVGPRAGELFF. Filled out from reference TRBV25-1 and TRBJ2-2, the complete variable domain reads EADIYQTPRYLVIGTGKKITLECSQTMGHDKMYWYQQDPGMELHLIHYSYGVNSTEKGDLSSESTVSRIRTEHFPLTLESARPSHTSQYLCASSDVGPRAGELFFGEGSRLTVL.

Many counts were recorded for this clonotype. The chain couples TRBV28 to TRBJ2-1; no reliable D call. V was cut by 6 bases and J by 2 bases, with 17 bases left in between. The length of the CDR3 is 16 residues. Looked up from germline, CDR1 is MDHEN and CDR2 is SYDVKM. The CDR3 DNA reads TGTGCCAGCAGCGATCAGGCGGAGACACCCTACAATGAGCAGTTCTTC. Its translation is CASSDQAETPYNEQFF.

This clonotype was counted at least ten times. The CDR3 nucleotides read TGTGCCTCTTCCGGGACAGCAAGCACCGGGGAGCTGTTTTTT. Translating gives CASSGTASTGELFF. The chain combines TRBV10-3 with TRBJ2-2, with 7 nucleotides matching TRBD1. CDR3 length: 14 residues. Trimming took 11 bases from V and 4 from J; bases not matched to a gene: 10. Looked up from germline, CDR1 is ENHRY and CDR2 is SYGVKD.

V is TRBV30 and J is TRBJ1-1; 11 bases are shared with TRBD1. The CDR3 contains 14 residues. The ends lost 2 bases at V and 4 bases at J; junction bases unmatched: 3. The germline V gene encodes CDR1 GTSNPN and CDR2 SVGIG (reference sequence). The CDR3 nucleotides read TGTGCCTGGAGTAAGGGACAGGGGGTCACTGAAGCTTTCTTT. Encoded protein: CAWSKGQGVTEAFF.

This clonotype was detected ten times or more. The chain joins TRBV4-1 to TRBJ2-1, with D uncertain. The V gene's germline CDR1 is MGHRA and CDR2 YSYEKL. The length of the CDR3 is 12 residues. V was cut by 6 bases and J by 3 bases, with 6 bases left in between. CDR3 DNA sequence: TGCGCCAGCAGGAAGGGCTACAATGAGCAGTTCTTC. It encodes CASRKGYNEQFF.

This clonotype was detected once. This sequence joins TRBV5-1 and TRBJ2-7, with D tentatively TRBD2 (6 bases). Germline CDR1 reads SGHRS; CDR2 reads YFSETQ. V was trimmed by 4 bases and J by 4 bases, leaving 21 bases between them. The CDR3 loop spans 16 amino acids. CDR3 bases: TGCGCCAGCAGCCGAATCGGGACTTCATCTACTTACGAGCAGTACTTC. Its translation: CASSRIGTSSTYEQYF.

The table lists this clonotype with a few counts. The chain joins TRBV14 to TRBJ1-4; TRBD1 matches 7 bases. The V and J ends lost 4 bases and 8 bases, in that order; junction bases with no gene match: 7. The CDR3 covers 14 residues. From germline, CDR1 is SGHDN and CDR2 FVKESK. CDR3 protein: CASSRQGGYEKLFF. In DNA form, the CDR3 reads TGTGCCAGCAGCCGACAGGGAGGTTACGAAAAACTGTTTTTT.

This clonotype was seen repeatedly, ten times or more. This chain uses TRBV12-5 with TRBJ2-3; 9 bases are a match to TRBD2. The CDR3 is made up of 16 amino acids. The germline V gene has CDR1 LGHNT and CDR2 FRNRAP. The ends lost 1 base at V and 3 bases at J; junction bases unmatched: 5. CDR3 amino acids: CASGLGAGGATDTQYF. CDR3 nucleotide sequence: TGTGCTAGTGGTTTGGGGGCGGGAGGGGCGACAGATACGCAGTATTTT.

This clonotype was seen repeatedly, ten times or more. One junction end disagrees with the germline gene, perhaps due to a read error. The chain employs TRBV12-3 or TRBV12-4 and TRBJ1-4; no reliable D call. The length of the CDR3 is 15 residues. Written as DNA, the CDR3 is TGTGCCAGCAGTCTAGCAGAGAGGGCTAATGAAAAACTGTTTTTT. This codes for CASSLAERANEKLFF.